These 16 T cell receptor beta chains share one sample of origin, sequenced in a study of blood T cell repertoires in COVID-19. TCRdb keeps only in-frame clones here, not all; method: immunoSEQ multiplex PCR. The data show some 200,000 clones, 80% to 90% seen once. Sequenced: peripheral blood. These receptors were taken from a man aged 50 or older with acute or convalescent COVID-19.

This clone was observed a single time. DNA of the CDR3: TGTGCCAGCAGCTCTTACAGGGGGACGAGCAATCAGCCCCAGCATTTT. It codes for CASSSYRGTSNQPQHF. The chain carries TRBV5-8 and TRBJ1-5; 8 nucleotides match TRBD1. V dropped 3 bases and J dropped 1; count of bases not matched to a gene: 6. The CDR3 loop spans 16 amino acids. CDR1 and CDR2 from the germline V gene are SGHTS and YDEGEE.

This chain links TRBV6-2 or TRBV6-3 with TRBJ2-7; TRBD2 matches at 12 bases. Germline values: CDR1 MNHEY, CDR2 SVGEGT. The CDR3 has 17 amino acids. Germline trimming cut 0 bases from V and 9 bases from J; bases unmatched to any gene: 12. DNA for the CDR3: TGTGCCAGCAGTTACTCACCGACTAGCGGGGGCTTTAAGGGGCAGTACTTC. It encodes CASSYSPTSGGFKGQYF.

As DNA, the CDR3 is TGTGCCAGCAGCCTTGGGACTGCCCTGGGTGGCTACACCTTC. Encoded protein: CASSLGTALGGYTF. This chain links TRBV14 with TRBJ1-2; D is perhaps TRBD1 (5 bases). Per germline, CDR1 SGHDN and CDR2 FVKESK. The CDR3 totals 14 residues. V gave up 4 bases and J gave up 7 bases, with 16 bases separating them.

This chain links TRBV19 with TRBJ1-5; 9 nucleotides match TRBD1. Germline values: CDR1 LNHDA, CDR2 SQIVND (reference sequence). The CDR3 is 15 residues long. V was pared by 2 bases and J by 5 bases, with 4 bases of the junction left unmatched. The CDR3 DNA reads TGTGCCAGTAGTATATGGGACAGGGAGGATCAGCCCCAGCATTTT. Amino acid sequence: CASSIWDREDQPQHF.

This sequence joins TRBV14 and TRBJ2-5; D ambiguous. Germline V lookup: CDR1 SGHDN, CDR2 FVKESK. The CDR3 is made up of 13 amino acids. V was pared by 1 base and J by 2 bases, with 5 bases between. DNA of the CDR3: TGTGCCAGCAGCCAAGGAGGACAAGAGACCCAGTACTTC. Amino acid sequence: CASSQGGQETQYF.

This clone was seen only once. J is TRBJ1-6 and V is TRBV5-4; D is perhaps TRBD1 (6 bases). Germline loops: CDR1 SGHNT, CDR2 YYREEE (reference sequence). V shed 0 bases and J shed 8 bases, with 9 bases lying between them. The CDR3 consists of 14 residues. Written as DNA, the CDR3 is TGTGCCAGCAGCTTGGACAGGGCCCATTCACCCCTCCACTTT. This translates into CASSLDRAHSPLHF.

This rearrangement joins TRBV25-1 to TRBJ1-2; the D gene is possibly TRBD1 (5 bases). V lost 5 bases, J lost 5 bases, and 12 bases lay in between. Germline V lookup: CDR1 MGHDK, CDR2 SYGVNS. The CDR3 contains 13 residues. The CDR3: CASSPFTGYGYTF. CDR3 sequence (DNA): TGTGCCAGCAGTCCCTTTACAGGTTATGGCTACACCTTC.

The chain recombines TRBV5-6 with TRBJ2-7; TRBD1 matches at 10 bases. The V gene end was trimmed by 3 bases and the J gene end by 6 bases; junction bases not matched to a gene: 6. CDR1 and CDR2 from the germline V gene are SGHDT and YYEEEE. The CDR3 has 14 residues. DNA of the CDR3: TGTGCCAGCAGCTACCCGACAGGGGGCGGCGAGCAGTACTTC. It is translated as CASSYPTGGGEQYF.

V is TRBV4-1 and J is TRBJ2-3, with TRBD1 matching 7 bases. The ends lost 5 bases at V and 4 bases at J; junction bases unmatched: 9. Per the germline V gene, CDR1 is MGHRA and CDR2 is YSYEKL. This CDR3 has 15 amino acids. CDR3 sequence: CASSADRVAPDTQYF. The DNA of the CDR3 is TGCGCCAGCAGCGCCGACAGGGTTGCCCCAGATACGCAGTATTTT.

The genes are TRBV5-1 and TRBJ2-2; 11 bases agree with TRBD2. CDR1 is SGHRS, CDR2 YFSETQ, per germline. The CDR3 is 14 residues long. J was trimmed by 6 bases and V by 4 bases; bases with no gene match: 2. CDR3 nucleotide sequence: TGCGCCAGCAGCGCACTAGCGGGGGCCGGGGAGCTGTTTTTT. Amino acid sequence: CASSALAGAGELFF.

This sequence joins TRBV27 and TRBJ1-5, with TRBD1 as a possible D gene (5 bases). The CDR3 has 15 amino acids. Trimming pared 2 bases from V and 4 bases from J, leaving 12 bases between. Germline loops: CDR1 MNHEY, CDR2 SMNVEV (reference sequence). The CDR3, as DNA: TGTGCCAGCAGTTTAGGCTCAGGGCCTAATCAGCCCCAGCATTTT. Translated, it gives CASSLGSGPNQPQHF.

The rearrangement joins TRBV9 to TRBJ2-2; 7 bases agree with TRBD2. With V trimmed by 4 bases and J by 4 bases, 13 bases remained unmatched. Germline V gene data show CDR1 as SGDLS and CDR2 as YYNGEE. The CDR3 spans 17 residues. The CDR3 nucleotides are TGTGCCAGCAGCACCCACGGGACTACTAAGACCACCGGGGAGCTGTTTTTT. Its protein product is CASSTHGTTKTTGELFF.

The chain links TRBV5-5 to TRBJ1-1, with TRBD1 identical over 9 bases. The CDR3 runs to 14 residues. The germline V gene encodes CDR1 SGHKS and CDR2 YYEKEE (reference sequence). Unmatched junction bases numbered 2, after V lost 0 bases and J lost 5 bases. The CDR3 is CASSLDRGRTEAFF. The CDR3 coding sequence is TGTGCCAGCAGCTTGGACAGGGGGCGGACTGAAGCTTTCTTT.

This sequence joins TRBV11-3 and TRBJ2-5; 9 bases match TRBD1. The CDR3 contains 16 residues. J lost 5 bases, V lost 5 bases, and 12 bases had no gene match. Per germline, CDR1 SGHNT and CDR2 YENEEA. The CDR3 loop reads CASSLGGTGLGETQYF. Here the CDR3 DNA reads TGTGCCAGCAGCCTTGGCGGGACAGGGCTAGGGGAGACCCAGTACTTC.

The gene calls are TRBV14 and TRBJ2-3; D uncertain. V lost 1 base to trimming and J lost 2 bases, with 13 bases between them. Germline CDR1 reads SGHDN; CDR2 reads FVKESK. This CDR3 region has 16 residues. CDR3 sequence: CASSQGIEEFTDTQYF. As DNA, the CDR3 is TGTGCCAGCAGCCAAGGAATCGAGGAATTCACAGATACGCAGTATTTT. Variable domain in full (rest from reference TRBV14 and TRBJ2-3): EAGVTQFPSHSVIEKGQTVTLRCDPISGHDNLYWYRRVMGKEIKFLLHFVKESKQDESGMPNNRFLAERTGGTYSTLKVQPAELEDSGVYFCASSQGIEEFTDTQYFGPGTRLTVL.

The chain carries TRBV5-1 and TRBJ1-1; 10 bases fit TRBD1. The CDR3 consists of 18 residues. V shed 2 bases and J 0 bases; nucleotides not matched to a gene: 10. Germline V CDR1 and CDR2: SGHRS, YFSETQ. This CDR3 is CASSFGGQGHSMNTEAFF. Written as DNA, the CDR3 is TGCGCCAGCAGCTTCGGGGGACAGGGGCACAGCATGAACACTGAAGCTTTCTTT.